This TCR beta chain stems from a study of blood T cells in healthy people across ages. General study results and limits: The study regarded diversity estimates from one million T cells as underestimates.

Germline V gives CDR1 LGHDT, CDR2 YNNKEL (reference sequence). Unmatched junction bases numbered 9, after V lost 2 bases and J lost 6 bases. CDR3 length equals 17 residues. Regarding this clonotype: Antigen: not known.

A second PCR, run for about 7 to 11 cycles, used a sample-barcoded 5' primer plus a J-beta primer mix. Every cDNA molecule bore a tag from a template-switch adaptor containing 12 random nucleotides. TCRdb fed the 5' RACE reads into MiXCR, producing one record per CDR3 protein. In the table there are hundreds of thousands of distinct CDR3 sequences, less than 25% of which are singletons. The same data also went into a second study, on T cells of mothers and their children.

The V call is TRBV3-1, the J call TRBJ2-1; 11 bases align to TRBD2. Source material: blood. The receptor was derived from a boy aged 5 to 17 in good health. The CDR3 sequence is CASSQIAPGLAVNEQFF. CDR3 DNA sequence: TGTGCCAGCAGCCAAATCGCTCCGGGACTAGCGGTCAATGAGCAGTTCTTC.